This T cell receptor (beta chain) was documented in a study of cytomegalovirus exposure and HLA in healthy donors. Study-level background: In a previous analysis, 117 million unique TCR beta sequences were found from about 179 million T cells. General study results and limits: The authors judged a highly shared variant cluster likely a sequencing artifact. In vitro testing confirmed three CMV-associated chains as specific for CMV antigens. Across all donors, roughly uniform sequencing depth was an assumption of the presence/absence analyses.

Worth noting for this clone: The antigen is undetermined.

The study ran its PCR with 60 Vbeta and 13 Jbeta primers. The table came from immunoSEQ multiplex PCR; TCRdb's copy has only in-frame clones and leaves some out. The table has 150,000 to 200,000 clones, approximately 59% seen once. The sample taken for sequencing was PBMCs. The receptor was isolated from a man in his forties or fifties in good health and CMV-seronegative.

For the CDR3, the DNA is TGTGCCAGCAGTGAAAACTACTCCGGGGGGCTCTACGAGCAGTACTTC. It encodes CASSENYSGGLYEQYF. The chain couples TRBV6-1 to TRBJ2-7; TRBD2 is a possible D gene (7 bases). Trimming left V 2 bases short and J 3 bases short, with 17 bases between. The length of the CDR3 is 16 residues. The V gene's germline CDR1 is MNHNS and CDR2 SASEGT.